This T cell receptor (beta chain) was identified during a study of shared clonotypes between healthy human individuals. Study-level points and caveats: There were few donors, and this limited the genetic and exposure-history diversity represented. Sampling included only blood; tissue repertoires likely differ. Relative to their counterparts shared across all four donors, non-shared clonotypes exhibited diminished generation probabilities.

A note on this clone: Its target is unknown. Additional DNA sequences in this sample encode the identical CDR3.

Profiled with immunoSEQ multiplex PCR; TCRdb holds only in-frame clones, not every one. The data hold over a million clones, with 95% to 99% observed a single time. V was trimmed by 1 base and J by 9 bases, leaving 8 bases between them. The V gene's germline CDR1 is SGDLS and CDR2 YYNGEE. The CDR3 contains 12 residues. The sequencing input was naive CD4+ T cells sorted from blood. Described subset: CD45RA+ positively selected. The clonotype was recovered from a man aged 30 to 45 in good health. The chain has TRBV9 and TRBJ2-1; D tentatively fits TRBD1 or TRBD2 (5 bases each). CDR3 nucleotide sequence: TGTGCCAGCAGCGTACTGAGGGGTGAGCAGTTCTTC. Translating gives CASSVLRGEQFF.